This T cell receptor (beta chain) was profiled in a study of cytomegalovirus exposure and HLA in healthy donors. In the study overall: From HLA-typed donors, an early data release held tens of millions of unique TCRs.

Deletions cut 5 bases from V and 2 bases from J, with 8 bases between. Germline CDR1 MNHEY, CDR2 SMNVEV (reference sequence). This CDR3 is built from 13 residues. 60 Vbeta and 13 Jbeta primers were used in PCR. This table comes from immunoSEQ multiplex PCR, and its TCRdb copy is limited to in-frame clones, with some not included. The table has about 150,000 clones, over 70% seen once. This clone appeared once. The receptor was derived from a woman aged 25 to 39 in good health and CMV-seropositive. V and J are TRBV27 and TRBJ2-3; D is unclear. Sequenced material: PBMCs. CDR3 region: CASSPYVTDTQYF. The CDR3 DNA reads TGTGCCAGCAGTCCTTATGTCACAGATACGCAGTATTTT.